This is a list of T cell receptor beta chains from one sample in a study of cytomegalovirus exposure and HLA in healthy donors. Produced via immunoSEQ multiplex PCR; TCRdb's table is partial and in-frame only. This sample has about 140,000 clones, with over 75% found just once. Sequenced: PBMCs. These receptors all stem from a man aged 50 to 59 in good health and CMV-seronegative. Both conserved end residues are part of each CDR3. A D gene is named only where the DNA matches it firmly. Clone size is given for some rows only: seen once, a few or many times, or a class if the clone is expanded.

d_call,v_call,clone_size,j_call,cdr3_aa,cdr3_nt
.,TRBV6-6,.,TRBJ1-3,CASSYQEVPSGNTIYF,TGTGCCAGCAGTTACCAGGAGGTACCCTCTGGAAACACCATATATTTT
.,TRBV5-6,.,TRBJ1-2,CASSFRILAFGYTF,TGTGCCAGCAGCTTCCGAATCTTAGCGTTCGGCTACACCTTC
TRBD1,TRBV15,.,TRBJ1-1,CATSRGGQGASTEAFF,TGTGCCACCAGCAGAGGGGGACAGGGGGCCTCCACTGAAGCTTTCTTT
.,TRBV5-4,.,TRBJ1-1,CASSTTAHPNTEAFF,TGTGCCAGCAGCACGACAGCACACCCGAACACTGAAGCTTTCTTT
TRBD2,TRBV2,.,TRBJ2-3,CASSEVSGGGGDTQYF,TGTGCCAGCAGTGAAGTATCGGGGGGTGGGGGAGATACGCAGTATTTT
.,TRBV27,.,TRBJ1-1,CASSLYTVNVNTEAFF,TGTGCCAGCAGTTTATATACAGTGAATGTAAACACTGAAGCTTTCTTT
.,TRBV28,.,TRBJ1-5,CASRQGLNNQPQHF,TGTGCCAGCAGACAAGGACTGAACAATCAGCCCCAGCATTTT
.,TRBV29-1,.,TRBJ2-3,CSVDAQAGSWDTQYF,TGCAGCGTTGACGCGCAGGCCGGGAGTTGGGATACGCAGTATTTT
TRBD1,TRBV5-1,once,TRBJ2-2,CASSAHPTGGGTGELFF,TGCGCCAGCAGCGCGCATCCGACAGGGGGTGGAACCGGGGAGCTGTTTTTT
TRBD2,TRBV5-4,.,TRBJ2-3,CASSFSLTSASTDTQYF,TGTGCCAGCAGCTTTTCTTTGACTAGCGCTAGCACAGATACGCAGTATTTT
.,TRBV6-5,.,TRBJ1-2,CASSYPKEKEGYTF,TGTGCCAGCAGTTACCCCAAGGAGAAGGAGGGCTACACCTTC
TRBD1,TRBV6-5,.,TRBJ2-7,CASRLTQGDEQYF,TGTGCCAGCAGACTCACACAGGGGGACGAGCAGTACTTC
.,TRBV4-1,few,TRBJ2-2,CASSQGSDPNRMFF,TGCGCCAGCAGCCAAGGCTCCGACCCGAACAGGATGTTTTTT
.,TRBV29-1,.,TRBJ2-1,CSVAPKQAGDEQFF,TGCAGCGTTGCCCCCAAGCAGGCGGGCGATGAGCAGTTCTTC
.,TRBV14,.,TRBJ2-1,CASAGYSYNEQFF,TGTGCCAGCGCGGGATACTCCTACAATGAGCAGTTCTTC
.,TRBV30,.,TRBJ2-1,CAWSRGVTGNEQFF,TGTGCCTGGAGTCGGGGTGTTACCGGCAATGAGCAGTTCTTC